Below are 5 T cell receptor beta chains sequenced from a single sample in a study of T cell repertoires in cytomegalovirus infection. A single record per CDR3 protein comes from TCRdb applying MiXCR to the reads. The data show some 680,000 distinct CDR3 sequences, roughly 35% seen once. The sequenced material came from PBMCs. These receptors all stem from a human donor in good health (CMV status not recorded). Some clones in this sample may be carry-over from other donors' samples.

The chain couples TRBV7-9 to TRBJ2-2, with 15 bases identical to TRBD2. The germline V gene has CDR1 SEHNR and CDR2 FQNEAQ (reference sequence). The ends lost 9 bases at V and 10 bases at J; junction bases unmatched: 15. This CDR3 spans 17 amino acids. The CDR3 protein is CASSPGTSGRKHVELFF. The DNA for the CDR3 is TGTGCCAGTAGCCCCGGGACTAGCGGGAGGAAACACGTGGAGCTGTTTTTT.

The chain couples TRBV7-3 to TRBJ2-1, with D perhaps matching TRBD1 (5 bases). Trimming stripped 1 base from V and 8 bases from J, with 18 bases between. The CDR3 covers 16 residues. Germline V gene sequence: CDR1 SGHTA, CDR2 FQGTGA. For the CDR3, the DNA is TGTGCCAGCAGCTTAAAAAGGGCCTCCCAGGGTCATGAGCAGTTCTTC. As protein: CASSLKRASQGHEQFF.

This clonotype was seen only a few times. V is TRBV6-2 or TRBV6-3 and J is TRBJ2-3; 8 bases line up with TRBD1. This CDR3 has 17 amino acids. With 2 bases clipped from V and 2 bases from J, the junction kept 9 bases outside the gene matches. Germline V lookup: CDR1 MNHEY, CDR2 SVGEGT. In DNA form, the CDR3 reads TGTGCCAGCAGTTACAAGAGACAGGGGAGCCTCACAGATACGCAGTATTTT. Translation: CASSYKRQGSLTDTQYF.

J is TRBJ2-7 and V is TRBV7-9; D gene unclear. Germline assignment: CDR1 SEHNR and CDR2 FQNEAQ (reference sequence). The germline V and J ends were trimmed by 3 bases and 2 bases, with 11 bases remaining between them. The CDR3 spans 14 residues. CDR3: CASSFRSGTYEQYF. As DNA, the CDR3 is TGTGCCAGCAGCTTTAGAAGTGGGACCTACGAGCAGTACTTC.

Of note for this clonotype: A read error may be the cause here, since a much bigger clone is one base away. The gene calls are TRBV7-2 and TRBJ1-4, with a possible D match to TRBD1 (5 bases). Trimming cost V 1 base and J 14 bases, with 11 bases left between them. The germline CDR1 and CDR2 sequences are SGHTA and FQGNSA. CDR3 length: 12 amino acids. This CDR3 is CASSLVSTGLFF. The CDR3 DNA sequence: TGTGCCAGCAGCTTAGTTTCCACAGGCCTGTTTTTT.